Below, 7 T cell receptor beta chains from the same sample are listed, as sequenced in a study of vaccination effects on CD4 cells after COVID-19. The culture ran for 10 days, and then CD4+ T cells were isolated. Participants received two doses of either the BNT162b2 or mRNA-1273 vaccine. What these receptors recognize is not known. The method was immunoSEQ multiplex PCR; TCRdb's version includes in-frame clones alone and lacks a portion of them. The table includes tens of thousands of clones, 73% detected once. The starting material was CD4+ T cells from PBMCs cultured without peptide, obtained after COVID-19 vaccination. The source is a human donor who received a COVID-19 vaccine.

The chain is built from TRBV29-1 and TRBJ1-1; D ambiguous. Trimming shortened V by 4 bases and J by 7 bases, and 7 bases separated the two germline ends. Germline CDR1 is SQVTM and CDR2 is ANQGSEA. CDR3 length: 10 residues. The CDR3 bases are TGCAGCGTTGCTAATGGTGAAGCTTTCTTT. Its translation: CSVANGEAFF.

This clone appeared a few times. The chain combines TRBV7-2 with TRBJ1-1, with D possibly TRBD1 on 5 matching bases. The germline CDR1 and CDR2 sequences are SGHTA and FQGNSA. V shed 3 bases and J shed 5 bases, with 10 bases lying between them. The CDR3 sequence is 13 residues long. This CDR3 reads CASSLRGETEAFF. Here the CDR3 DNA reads TGTGCCAGCAGCTTGAGGGGTGAGACTGAAGCTTTCTTT.

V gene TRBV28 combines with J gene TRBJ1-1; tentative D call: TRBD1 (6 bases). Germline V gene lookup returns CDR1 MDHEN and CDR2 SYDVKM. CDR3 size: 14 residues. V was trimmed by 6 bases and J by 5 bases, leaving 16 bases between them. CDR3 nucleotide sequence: TGTGCCAGCAGCACGGACCGGGGGCTTACTGAAGCTTTCTTT. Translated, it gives CASSTDRGLTEAFF.

Here the CDR3 reads CASTVVNTEAFF. The CDR3 nucleotides read TGTGCCAGCACGGTCGTGAACACTGAAGCTTTCTTT. The chain couples TRBV7-9 to TRBJ1-1, with unresolved D. Germline CDR1 SEHNR, CDR2 FQNEAQ (reference sequence). CDR3 length: 12 amino acids. Trimming removed 7 bases at V and 0 bases at J, with 6 bases between.

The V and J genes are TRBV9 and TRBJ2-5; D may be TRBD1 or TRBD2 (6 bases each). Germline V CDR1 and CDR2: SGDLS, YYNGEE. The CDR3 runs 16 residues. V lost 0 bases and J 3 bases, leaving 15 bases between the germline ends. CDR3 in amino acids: CASSVDVGGLEETQYF. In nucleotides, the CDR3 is TGTGCCAGCAGCGTAGATGTTGGGGGGCTGGAAGAGACCCAGTACTTC.

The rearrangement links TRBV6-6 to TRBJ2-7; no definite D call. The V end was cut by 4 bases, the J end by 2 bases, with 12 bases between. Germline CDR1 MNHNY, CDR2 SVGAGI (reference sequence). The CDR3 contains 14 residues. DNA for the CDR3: TGTGCCAGCAGTTGGTCGGCGGTGACCTACGAGCAGTACGTC. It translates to CASSWSAVTYEQYV.

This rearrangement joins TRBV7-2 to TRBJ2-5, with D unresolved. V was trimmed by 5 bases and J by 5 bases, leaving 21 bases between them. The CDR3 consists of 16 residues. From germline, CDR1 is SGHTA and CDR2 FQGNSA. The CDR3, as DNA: TGTGCCAGCAGCCCTGGCTCGGGTGGCAGGTCCGAGACCCAGTACTTC. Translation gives CASSPGSGGRSETQYF.